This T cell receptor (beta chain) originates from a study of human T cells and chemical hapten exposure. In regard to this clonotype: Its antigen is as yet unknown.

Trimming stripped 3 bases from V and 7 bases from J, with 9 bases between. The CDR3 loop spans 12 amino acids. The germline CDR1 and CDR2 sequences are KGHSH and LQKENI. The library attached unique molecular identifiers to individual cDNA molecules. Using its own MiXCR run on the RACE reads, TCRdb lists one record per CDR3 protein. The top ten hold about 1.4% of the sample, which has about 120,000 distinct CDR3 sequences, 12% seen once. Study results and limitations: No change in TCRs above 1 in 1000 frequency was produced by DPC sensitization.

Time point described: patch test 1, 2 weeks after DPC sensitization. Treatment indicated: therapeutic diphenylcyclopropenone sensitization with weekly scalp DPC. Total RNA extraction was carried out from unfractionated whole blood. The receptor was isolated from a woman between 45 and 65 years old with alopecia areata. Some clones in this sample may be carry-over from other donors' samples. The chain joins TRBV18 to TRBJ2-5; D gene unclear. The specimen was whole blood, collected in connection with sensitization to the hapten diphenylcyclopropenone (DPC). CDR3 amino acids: CASSPAAGTQYF. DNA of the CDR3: TGTGCCAGCTCACCGGCGGCCGGGACCCAGTACTTC.